This entry is about one TCR beta chain. Per the germline V gene, CDR1 is SGDLS and CDR2 is YYNGEE. This CDR3 has 19 amino acids. With V trimmed by 4 bases and J by 7 bases, 15 bases remained unmatched. The sample belongs to a study of long-term antiretroviral therapy in people with HIV. Every donor contributed at least one pre-ART and at least two post-ART PBMC samples. It was version v3.0 of the immunoSEQ assay that was run at survey level. TCRdb's table, derived via immunoSEQ multiplex PCR, lists solely in-frame clones and lacks some. The sample includes 34,000 or so clones, roughly four fifths of them seen just once.

The input for sequencing was unsorted PBMCs, taken 0.6 years after starting antiretroviral therapy. The origin of this receptor is a man aged 18 to 35 with HIV. The rearrangement uses TRBV9 and TRBJ2-1; 15 bases match TRBD2. For the CDR3, the DNA is TGTGCCAGCAGCTCCCCGACAGGACTAGCGGGAGGGTTATTTAATGAGCAGTTCTTC. Its translation is CASSSPTGLAGGLFNEQFF.